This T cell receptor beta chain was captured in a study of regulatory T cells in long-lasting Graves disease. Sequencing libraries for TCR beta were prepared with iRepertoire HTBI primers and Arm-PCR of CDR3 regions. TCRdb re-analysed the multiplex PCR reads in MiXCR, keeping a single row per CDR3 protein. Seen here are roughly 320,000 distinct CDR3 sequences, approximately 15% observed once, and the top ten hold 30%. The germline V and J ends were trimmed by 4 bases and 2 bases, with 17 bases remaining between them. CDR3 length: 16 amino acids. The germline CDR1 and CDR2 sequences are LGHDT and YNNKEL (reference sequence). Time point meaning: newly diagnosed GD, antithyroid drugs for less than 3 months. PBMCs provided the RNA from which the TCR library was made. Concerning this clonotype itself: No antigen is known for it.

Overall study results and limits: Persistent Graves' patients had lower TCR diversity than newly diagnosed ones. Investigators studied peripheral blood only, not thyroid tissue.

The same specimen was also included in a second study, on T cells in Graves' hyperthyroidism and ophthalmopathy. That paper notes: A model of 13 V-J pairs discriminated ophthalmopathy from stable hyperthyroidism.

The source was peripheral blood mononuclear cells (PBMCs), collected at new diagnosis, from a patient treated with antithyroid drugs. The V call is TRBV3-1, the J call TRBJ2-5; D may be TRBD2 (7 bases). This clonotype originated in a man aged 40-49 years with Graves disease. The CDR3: CASSRSGGGLQETQYF. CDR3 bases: TGTGCCAGCAGCCGCTCTGGCGGGGGCTTACAAGAGACCCAGTACTTC.